A single TCR beta chain is shown here with its context. The antigen is not known. This sample is drawn from a study of cytomegalovirus exposure and HLA in healthy donors. Overall study results and limits: When analyzed later, a missense DCLRE1C variant was found to be linked to TCR beta V- and J-gene trimming. About 87% or about 30% of the time was how often most TCR beta V segments were productive, according to an earlier analysis.

Per germline, CDR1 LNHDA and CDR2 SQIVND (reference sequence). There are 15 residues in the CDR3. 13 Jbeta primers and 60 Vbeta primers were used for the PCR. Method: immunoSEQ multiplex PCR; TCRdb's copy keeps in-frame clones and lacks some. The sample yields some 160,000 clones, approximately 71% seen once. Sequenced: PBMCs. V usage is TRBV19 and J usage is TRBJ2-5, with D perhaps matching TRBD2 (7 bases). The tail of the sequence fits TRBJ2-7 better, so the J call may be wrong. This clonotype was obtained from a woman under 30 in good health and CMV-seropositive. This CDR3 is CASSLPGRGSYEQYF. Here the CDR3 DNA reads TGTGCCAGTAGTCTTCCAGGGAGGGGGTCCTACGAGCAGTACTTC.